This passage covers 31 T cell receptor beta chains from one sample sequenced in a study of blood T cell repertoires in COVID-19. The method was immunoSEQ multiplex PCR; TCRdb's version includes in-frame clones alone and lacks a portion of them. Seen here are under 150,000 clones, about 84% observed once, and the top ten hold 8.8%. The sequenced sample was peripheral blood. The receptor set was obtained from a woman older than 75 in a cohort sampled during active or convalescent COVID-19.

The J gene is TRBJ1-2, the V gene TRBV12-3 or TRBV12-4, with TRBD1 as a possible D gene (6 bases). The CDR3 is 13 residues long. Trimming removed 2 bases from V and 8 bases from J, with 12 bases in between. The CDR3 DNA is TGTGCCAGCAGTTTATTACAGGGCGGCGGCTACACCTTC. It codes for CASSLLQGGGYTF.

This chain links TRBV27 with TRBJ1-2; 8 bases fit TRBD1. The CDR3 runs to 16 residues. With 6 bases clipped from V and 0 bases from J, the junction kept 9 bases outside the gene matches. Per the germline V gene, CDR1 is MNHEY and CDR2 is SMNVEV (reference sequence). In nucleotides, the CDR3 is TGTGCCAGCAGATACACTGGGACAGGATCTAACTATGGCTACACCTTC. It encodes CASRYTGTGSNYGYTF.

This chain links TRBV5-4 with TRBJ2-7, with 9 bases aligning to TRBD1. Trimming took 2 bases from V and 0 from J; bases not matched to a gene: 3. Germline-derived CDR1 and CDR2 are SGHNT and YYREEE (reference sequence). The CDR3 consists of 15 residues. This chain's CDR3 is CASSFGGQGSYEQYF. CDR3 in DNA: TGTGCCAGCAGCTTTGGGGGACAGGGCTCCTACGAGCAGTACTTC. The whole variable domain, remainder taken from reference TRBV5-4 and TRBJ2-7, is ETGVTQSPTHLIKTRGQQVTLRCSSQSGHNTVSWYQQALGQGPQFIFQYYREEENGRGNFPPRFSGLQFPNYSSELNVNALELDDSALYLCASSFGGQGSYEQYFGPGTRLTVT.

The chain recombines TRBV10-3 with TRBJ1-2; weak D call: TRBD1 (6 bases). The CDR3 has 16 amino acids. Germline-derived CDR1 and CDR2 are ENHRY and SYGVKD. Trimming removed 0 bases from V and 0 bases from J, with 11 bases in between. CDR3 protein: CAISESKTGTNYGYTF. CDR3 DNA: TGTGCCATCAGTGAGTCGAAGACAGGTACTAACTATGGCTACACCTTC.

The chain is built from TRBV9 and TRBJ1-3; D is perhaps TRBD1 (5 bases). V was cut by 4 bases and J by 4 bases, with 12 bases left in between. Germline V gives CDR1 SGDLS, CDR2 YYNGEE. The CDR3 has 14 residues. For the CDR3, the DNA is TGTGCCAGCAGCACATCAGGGTCAGGAAACACCATATATTTT. Translated: CASSTSGSGNTIYF.

V is TRBV7-2 and J is TRBJ2-3, with 10 positions matching TRBD2. Germline lookup yields CDR1 SGHTA and CDR2 FQGNSA. The CDR3 is 16 residues long. Trimming removed 2 bases from V and 1 base from J; junction bases left unmatched: 3. The CDR3 DNA reads as TGTGCCAGCAGCTTAATTGGACTAGCGGGCACAGATACGCAGTATTTT. Translating it yields CASSLIGLAGTDTQYF.

CDR3 loop: CASSPGFTGELFF. The CDR3 nucleotides are TGTGCCAGCAGTCCAGGATTCACCGGGGAGCTGTTTTTT. The J gene is TRBJ2-2, the V gene TRBV12-3 or TRBV12-4; D gene uncertain. V lost 5 bases and J 4 bases, leaving 8 bases between the germline ends. The length of the CDR3 is 13 residues.

The rearrangement joins TRBV5-1 to TRBJ1-4, with D perhaps matching TRBD1 (5 bases). Per germline, CDR1 SGHRS and CDR2 YFSETQ. V shed 2 bases and J shed 6 bases, with 14 bases lying between them. This CDR3 has 15 amino acids. The CDR3 region has the DNA TGCGCCAGCAGCTTATCAGGGTTTGGGGATGAAAAACTGTTTTTT. This gives the protein CASSLSGFGDEKLFF. Filled out from reference TRBV5-1 and TRBJ1-4, the complete variable domain reads KAGVTQTPRYLIKTRGQQVTLSCSPISGHRSVSWYQQTPGQGLQFLFEYFSETQRNKGNFPGRFSGRQFSNSRSEMNVSTLELGDSALYLCASSLSGFGDEKLFFGSGTQLSVL.

The chain combines TRBV7-3 with TRBJ2-3; 10 nucleotides line up with TRBD2. The germline CDR1 and CDR2 sequences are SGHTA and FQGTGA. The V segment lost 8 bases and the J segment 4 bases; nucleotides outside the gene matches: 6. The CDR3 runs to 14 residues. CDR3 loop: CASSLAGVADTQYF. DNA of the CDR3: TGTGCCAGCTCGCTAGCGGGGGTGGCAGATACGCAGTATTTT. Together with reference TRBV7-3 and TRBJ2-3, the CDR3 gives the full variable domain: GAGVSQTPSNKVTEKGKYVELRCDPISGHTALYWYRQSLGQGPEFLIYFQGTGAADDSGLPNDRFFAVRPEGSVSTLKIQRTERGDSAVYLCASSLAGVADTQYFGPGTRLTVL.

This sequence joins TRBV7-9 and TRBJ1-1; a weak D match, TRBD1 (6 bases). This CDR3 contains 14 residues. Trimming took 5 bases from V and 11 from J, leaving 21 bases between them. Germline CDR1 is SEHNR and CDR2 is FQNEAQ (reference sequence). In nucleotides, the CDR3 is TGTGCCAGCAGCCTAATGGGGGCAGCGGAGTTGGCTTTCTTT. This sequence encodes CASSLMGAAELAFF.

V gene TRBV7-8 combines with J gene TRBJ1-1; 8 bases map to TRBD1. This CDR3 has 17 amino acids. Germline CDR1 reads SGHVS; CDR2 reads FQNEAQ. Trimming removed 1 base from V and 10 bases from J; junction bases left unmatched: 17. The CDR3 here is CASSLVFRLQGARSAFF. CDR3 in DNA: TGTGCCAGCAGCTTAGTTTTCCGACTCCAGGGGGCGAGGTCAGCTTTCTTT. Combining the CDR3 with reference TRBV7-8 and TRBJ1-1 gives the whole variable domain GAGVSQSPRYKVAKRGQDVALRCDPISGHVSLFWYQQALGQGPEFLTYFQNEAQLDKSGLPSDRFFAERPEGSVSTLKIQRTQQEDSAVYLCASSLVFRLQGARSAFFGQGTRLTVV.

The chain recombines TRBV9 with TRBJ1-2; 9 bases map to TRBD1. Germline CDR1 is SGDLS and CDR2 is YYNGEE. The CDR3 has 16 amino acids. Trimming at V came to 1 base and at J to 7 bases, leaving 11 bases not matched to a gene. The CDR3 here is CASSVSPTGGATGYTF. CDR3 sequence (DNA): TGTGCCAGCAGCGTATCTCCTACAGGGGGCGCCACTGGCTACACCTTC.

The rearrangement uses TRBV24-1 and TRBJ2-3, with D possibly TRBD1 on 7 matching bases. The length of the CDR3 is 13 residues. Trimming stripped 9 bases from V and 5 bases from J, with 14 bases between. Per germline, CDR1 KGHDR and CDR2 SFDVKD. Here the CDR3 reads CATGAGGQDTQYF. The CDR3 DNA sequence: TGTGCCACCGGCGCAGGGGGGCAAGATACGCAGTATTTT.

The chain couples TRBV6-1 to TRBJ1-3; D is ambiguous. CDR3 length equals 17 residues. Trimming pared 0 bases from V and 2 bases from J, leaving 14 bases between. Germline loops: CDR1 MNHNS, CDR2 SASEGT. For the CDR3, the DNA is TGTGCCAGCAGTGAAGCGCCGCAGGCAGGTCCTGGAAACACCATATATTTT. It codes for CASSEAPQAGPGNTIYF.

This clone appeared a single time. The junction departs from germline at one end; a sequencing error may be responsible. The CDR3 DNA sequence: TGCAGTGGTGGTACCAACTCTGGCTACACCTTC. Protein product: CSGGTNSGYTF. The V and J genes are TRBV20-1 and TRBJ1-2, with D hard to call. Germline values: CDR1 DFQATT, CDR2 SNEGSKA (reference sequence). The CDR3 has 11 amino acids.

This chain joins TRBV10-2 and TRBJ1-1, with a possible D match to TRBD1 (5 bases). The CDR3 is made up of 13 amino acids. The V end lost 4 bases, the J end lost 4 bases, and 10 bases lay between the germline ends. The V gene's germline CDR1 is WSHSY and CDR2 SAAADI. This CDR3 reads CASSGGEGTEAFF. The CDR3 DNA follows: TGCGCCAGCAGTGGGGGGGAGGGCACTGAAGCTTTCTTT.

The sample holds one count of this clone. The V call is TRBV3-1 (or the pseudogene TRBV3-2), the J call TRBJ2-3; a weak D match, TRBD2 (6 bases). Deletions cut 4 bases from V and 2 bases from J, with 16 bases between. There are 16 residues in the CDR3. Germline lookup yields CDR1 LGHDT and CDR2 YNNKEL (reference sequence). The CDR3 sequence: CASSLRGTNPTDTQYF. The CDR3 nucleotides are TGTGCCAGCAGCCTCCGGGGGACCAACCCCACAGATACGCAGTATTTT.

The rearrangement links TRBV7-3 to TRBJ2-3; 7 bases match TRBD2. V lost 0 bases to trimming and J lost 0 bases; unmatched junction nucleotides: 3. Per the germline V gene, CDR1 is SGHTA and CDR2 is FQGTGA. This CDR3 is built from 16 residues. The CDR3 nucleotides are TGTGCCAGCAGCTTAACAGTGGGGGGGAGCACAGATACGCAGTATTTT. Protein sequence: CASSLTVGGSTDTQYF.

The chain carries TRBV5-1 and TRBJ2-5; 12 nucleotides match TRBD1. Losses at the gene ends were 4 bases for V and 6 bases for J; bases not matched to a gene: 13. Germline V gene lookup returns CDR1 SGHRS and CDR2 YFSETQ. This CDR3 region has 17 residues. The CDR3 is CASSLNPGQGAWKTQYF. The CDR3 bases are TGCGCCAGCAGCCTAAACCCGGGACAGGGGGCATGGAAGACCCAGTACTTC.

This clone showed up just a few times. This rearrangement joins TRBV29-1 to TRBJ1-2; D unresolved. The CDR3 extends over 11 amino acids. V was pared by 4 bases and J by 5 bases, with 8 bases between. Germline CDR1 reads SQVTM; CDR2 reads ANQGSEA. CDR3 nucleotides: TGCAGCGTTGCCCAGGTTTATGGCTACACCTTC. This translates into CSVAQVYGYTF.

The genes are TRBV6-4 and TRBJ2-1; TRBD1 might be the D (5 bases). Germline assignment: CDR1 MRHNA and CDR2 SNTAGT. The CDR3 length is 15 residues. V lost 4 bases, J lost 0 bases, and 10 bases lay in between. The CDR3, as DNA: TGTGCCAGCAGTGCACAGGAGAGCTCCTACAATGAGCAGTTCTTC. This codes for CASSAQESSYNEQFF.

The rearrangement joins TRBV30 to TRBJ1-2; a weak D match, TRBD1 (5 bases). Trimming shortened V by 1 base and J by 8 bases, and 17 bases separated the two germline ends. CDR1 and CDR2 from the germline V gene are GTSNPN and SVGIG (reference sequence). This CDR3 is built from 14 residues. CDR3 residues: CAWSGRGQALGYTF. The CDR3 DNA is TGTGCCTGGAGTGGAAGGGGTCAAGCACTGGGCTACACCTTC.

The J gene is TRBJ2-1, the V gene TRBV6-4, with D possibly being TRBD2 (6 bases). The CDR3 totals 13 residues. Germline CDR1 reads MRHNA; CDR2 reads SNTAGT. The V gene lost 0 bases and the J gene lost 13 bases, with 13 bases spanning the gap. In DNA, the CDR3 is TGTGCCAGCAGTGACTCCGGGGGATCCACCCAGTTCTTC. Its translation: CASSDSGGSTQFF.

V gene TRBV4-1 combines with J gene TRBJ1-6, with D maybe TRBD1 (6 bases). Trimming pared 1 base from V and 6 bases from J, leaving 10 bases between. The CDR3 consists of 15 residues. CDR1 and CDR2 from the germline V gene are MGHRA and YSYEKL. Here the CDR3 reads CASSQGTAFNSPLHF. DNA of the CDR3: TGCGCCAGCAGCCAAGGGACAGCGTTTAATTCACCCCTCCACTTT.

The chain combines TRBV11-3 with TRBJ2-1; 11 bases agree with TRBD1. The germline gives CDR1 SGHNT, CDR2 YENEEA. The junction had 7 bases not matched to a gene; V was cut back by 5 bases and J by 7 bases. The CDR3 length is 15 residues. The CDR3 region is CASSAPGTGGNEQFF. The CDR3 DNA sequence: TGTGCCAGCAGCGCTCCTGGGACAGGGGGTAATGAGCAGTTCTTC.

V usage is TRBV19 and J usage is TRBJ1-2; a possible D gene is TRBD1 (6 bases). The CDR3 consists of 12 residues. Looked up from germline, CDR1 is LNHDA and CDR2 is SQIVND (reference sequence). Trimming left V 5 bases short and J 6 bases short, with 10 bases between. The CDR3, as DNA: TGTGCCAGTAGTTTTGGGGGCGATGGCTACACCTTC. Protein product: CASSFGGDGYTF.

This rearrangement joins TRBV7-9 to TRBJ2-2; D remains unclear. The germline V gene encodes CDR1 SEHNR and CDR2 FQNEAQ (reference sequence). V gave up 3 bases and J gave up 5 bases, with 16 bases separating them. The CDR3 has 16 residues. Here the CDR3 reads CASSFFWQSRTGELFF. The CDR3 DNA follows: TGTGCCAGCAGCTTCTTTTGGCAGTCAAGAACCGGGGAGCTGTTTTTT.

This clone was detected a few times. The chain joins TRBV2 to TRBJ1-2; unclear D gene. Trimming left V 2 bases short and J 1 base short, with 8 bases between. CDR3 length: 14 residues. CDR1 and CDR2 (germline): SNHLY, FYNNEI. CDR3 DNA sequence: TGTGCCAGCAGTGAACAGGCGTATAACTATGGCTACACCTTC. It encodes CASSEQAYNYGYTF.

The chain links TRBV5-1 to TRBJ2-2; no firm D call. The V gene lost 4 bases and the J gene lost 0 bases, with 10 bases spanning the gap. The germline gives CDR1 SGHRS, CDR2 YFSETQ. The CDR3 totals 15 residues. The chain's CDR3 is CASSAVTTNTGELFF. CDR3 nucleotides: TGCGCCAGCAGCGCCGTTACTACGAACACCGGGGAGCTGTTTTTT. Using reference TRBV5-1 and TRBJ2-2 for the parts outside the CDR3, the full variable domain is KAGVTQTPRYLIKTRGQQVTLSCSPISGHRSVSWYQQTPGQGLQFLFEYFSETQRNKGNFPGRFSGRQFSNSRSEMNVSTLELGDSALYLCASSAVTTNTGELFFGEGSRLTVL.

The V call is TRBV28, the J call TRBJ1-1, with TRBD1 as a possible D gene (6 bases). CDR3 length: 15 residues. Germline loops: CDR1 MDHEN, CDR2 SYDVKM. V shed 7 bases and J shed 3 bases, with 18 bases lying between them. The CDR3 DNA reads TGTGCCAGCATGTCCGCAGGGGTGGGGGACACTGAAGCTTTCTTT. It is translated as CASMSAGVGDTEAFF.

The chain recombines TRBV28 with TRBJ1-2; no reliable D call. The CDR3 extends over 14 amino acids. V gave up 4 bases and J gave up 4 bases, with 13 bases separating them. The germline V gene encodes CDR1 MDHEN and CDR2 SYDVKM. The CDR3 DNA reads as TGTGCCAGCAGTTCTATCCAGGCTCGCTATGGCTACACCTTC. Amino acids: CASSSIQARYGYTF.